What follows describes a single TCR beta chain. The sample originates from a study of blood T cell repertoires in COVID-19. About the study: The United States, Italy and Spain provided the acute and convalescent COVID-19 samples. PBMCs, B-cell-depleted T cells, or T cells provided the cDNA or gDNA that made up the material.

Profiling relied on immunoSEQ multiplex PCR, and the TCRdb table lists in-frame clones only, not all of them. Among 150,000 to 200,000 clones, about 81% were seen once, and the ten largest hold 11%. Germline V gene data show CDR1 as MDHEN and CDR2 as SYDVKM. The CDR3 sequence is 16 residues long. Trimming took 5 bases from V and 6 from J, leaving 19 bases between them. What was sequenced was peripheral blood. The clonotype was recovered from a human donor in a cohort sampled during active COVID-19. The chain has TRBV28 and TRBJ1-4; weak D call: TRBD1 (6 bases). The CDR3 DNA sequence: TGTGCCAGCAGTGCCCTAGTGCGGGGGCAATATGAAAAACTGTTTTTT. This translates into CASSALVRGQYEKLFF.